This T cell receptor beta chain is from a study of brain T cells in children with intractable seizures. Method: immunoSEQ multiplex PCR; TCRdb's copy keeps in-frame clones and lacks some. The data show roughly 80,000 clones, around nine tenths seen once. V lost 5 bases, J lost 0 bases, and 7 bases lay in between. The CDR3 length is 14 residues. Germline V gene sequence: CDR1 SGHDN, CDR2 FVKESK. The V call is TRBV14, the J call TRBJ2-2, with unresolved D. Sequencing used peripheral blood, obtained at surgery. The receptor's source is a girl aged 2 to 9 with Rasmussen encephalitis and intractable seizures. CDR3 in DNA: TGTGCCAGCAGCTACCCATCGAACACCGGGGAGCTGTTTTTT. It specifies CASSYPSNTGELFF.